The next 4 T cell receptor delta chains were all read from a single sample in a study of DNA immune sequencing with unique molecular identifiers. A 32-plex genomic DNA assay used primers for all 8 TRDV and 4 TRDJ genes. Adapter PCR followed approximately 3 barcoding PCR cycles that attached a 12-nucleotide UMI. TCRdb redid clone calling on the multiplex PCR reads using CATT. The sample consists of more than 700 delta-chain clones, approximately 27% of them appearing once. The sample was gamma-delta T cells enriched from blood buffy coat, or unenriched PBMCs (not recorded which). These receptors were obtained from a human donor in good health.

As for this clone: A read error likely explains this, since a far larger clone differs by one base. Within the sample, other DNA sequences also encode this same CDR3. The CDR3 loop is CACDETHPPGRLGDSAWDTRQMFF. The DNA of the CDR3 is TGTGCCTGTGACGAAACACACCCCCCGGGAAGACTGGGGGATTCCGCCTGGGACACGCGACAGATGTTTTTC. The V and J genes are TRDV2 and TRDJ3; the match to TRDD3 covers 10 bases. The CDR3 totals 24 residues. The V gene's germline CDR1 is GEAIGNYY and CDR2 EKD.

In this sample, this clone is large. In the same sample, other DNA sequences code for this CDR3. CDR3 region: CACDTVGPLKNAQGEMYTDKLIF. CDR3 bases: TGTGCCTGTGACACCGTGGGGCCGTTAAAGAACGCCCAGGGTGAGATGTACACCGATAAACTCATCTTT. This rearrangement joins TRDV2 to TRDJ1; D possibly corresponds to TRDD3 (5 bases). Per the germline V gene, CDR1 is GEAIGNYY and CDR2 is EKD. The CDR3 consists of 23 residues. V was clipped by 0 bases and J by 0 bases, with 34 bases between them.

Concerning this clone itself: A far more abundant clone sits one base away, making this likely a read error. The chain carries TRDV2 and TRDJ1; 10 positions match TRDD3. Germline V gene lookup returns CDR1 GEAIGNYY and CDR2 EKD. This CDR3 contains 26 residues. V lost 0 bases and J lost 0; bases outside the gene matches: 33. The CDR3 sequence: CACDTVLGTWDLFGGYGAVYTDKLIF. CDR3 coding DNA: TGTGCCTGTGACACCGTCCTGGGGACGTGGGACCTCTTCGGGGGATACGGCGCCGTGTACACCGATAAACTCATCTTT.

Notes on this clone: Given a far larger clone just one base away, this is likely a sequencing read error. CDR3 in amino acids: CACDTLTGGHETDKLIF. The DNA of the CDR3 is TGTGCCTGTGACACCTTAACTGGGGGGCATGAAACCGATAAACTCATCTTT. The chain is built from TRDV2 and TRDJ1, with TRDD3 identical over 8 bases. Looked up from germline, CDR1 is GEAIGNYY and CDR2 is EKD. The CDR3 totals 17 residues. V gave up 0 bases and J gave up 2 bases; unmatched junction bases: 10.